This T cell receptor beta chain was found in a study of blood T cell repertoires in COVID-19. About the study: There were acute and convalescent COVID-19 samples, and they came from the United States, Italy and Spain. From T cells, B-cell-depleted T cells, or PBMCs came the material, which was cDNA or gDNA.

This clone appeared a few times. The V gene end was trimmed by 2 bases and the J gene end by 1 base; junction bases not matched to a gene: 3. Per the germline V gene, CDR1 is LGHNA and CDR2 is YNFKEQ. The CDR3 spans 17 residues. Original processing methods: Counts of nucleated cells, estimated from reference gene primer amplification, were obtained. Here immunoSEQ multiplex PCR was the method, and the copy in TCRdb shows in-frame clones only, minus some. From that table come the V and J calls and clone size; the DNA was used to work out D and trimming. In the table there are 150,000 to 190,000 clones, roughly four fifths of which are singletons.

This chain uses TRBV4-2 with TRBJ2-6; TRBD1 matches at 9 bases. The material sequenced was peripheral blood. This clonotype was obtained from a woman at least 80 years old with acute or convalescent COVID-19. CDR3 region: CASSQRDRVSGANVLTF. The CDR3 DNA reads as TGTGCCAGCAGCCAACGGGACAGGGTTTCTGGGGCCAACGTCCTGACTTTC.